The 2 T cell receptor beta chains presented below share a single source sample, sequenced in a study of blood T cell repertoires in COVID-19. Here immunoSEQ multiplex PCR was the method, and the copy in TCRdb shows in-frame clones only, minus some. The sample carries about 49,000 clones, about 85% recorded once. The specimen was peripheral blood. The receptor source for this set is a man between 40 and 49 years old with active COVID-19.

V usage is TRBV30 and J usage is TRBJ2-7, with 11 nucleotides matching TRBD1. Germline V lookup: CDR1 GTSNPN, CDR2 SVGIG (reference sequence). V lost 1 base, J lost 3 bases, and 8 bases stayed unmatched. This CDR3 is built from 16 residues. CDR3 sequence reads: CAWSASGTGGGYEQYF. The CDR3, as DNA: TGTGCCTGGAGTGCTTCGGGGACAGGGGGAGGCTACGAGCAGTACTTC.

The chain has TRBV5-6 and TRBJ2-3, with 8 nucleotides matching TRBD2. Germline CDR1 reads SGHDT; CDR2 reads YYEEEE. The CDR3 is 13 residues long. The J segment lost 5 bases and the V segment lost 1 base, leaving 0 bases of the junction unmatched. DNA of the CDR3: TGTGCCAGCAGCTTGAGCGGGAGAGATACGCAGTATTTT. Encoded protein: CASSLSGRDTQYF.